These 27 T cell receptor beta chains came from one sample sequenced in a study of T-cell reconstitution after alpha-beta-depleted transplantation in children. Using unique molecular identifiers, the investigators prepared the TCRbeta library. MiXCR, applied by TCRdb to the PCR reads, yields one record per CDR3 protein. Counted here are 180,000 or so distinct CDR3 sequences, roughly 6.3% occurring once; the ten biggest clones make up about 4.4%. The input for sequencing was PBMCs, taken before TCRalphabeta/CD19-depleted stem cell transplant. The receptor set was obtained from a girl less than two years old with combined immunodeficiency, due to receive a stem cell transplant.

This clonotype has at least ten counts. This chain links TRBV10-3 with TRBJ1-2, with D perhaps matching TRBD1 (6 bases). The CDR3 length is 14 residues. From germline, CDR1 is ENHRY and CDR2 SYGVKD. Between the trimmed V and J ends, which lost 6 bases and 4 bases, there was a span of 15 bases. The CDR3 loop reads CAIRQGTYSYGYTF. DNA of the CDR3: TGTGCCATCAGACAGGGAACATATTCCTATGGCTACACCTTC.

The table lists this clonotype with many counts. The chain's CDR3 is CASAGTDVYGYTF. Here the CDR3 DNA reads TGCGCCAGCGCTGGGACAGACGTCTATGGCTACACCTTC. The chain combines TRBV5-1 with TRBJ1-2; 7 positions agree with TRBD1. The V gene's germline CDR1 is SGHRS and CDR2 YFSETQ. The length of the CDR3 is 13 residues. V dropped 7 bases and J dropped 4; count of bases not matched to a gene: 7.

This clonotype was detected a few times. V gene TRBV7-2 combines with J gene TRBJ1-1, with D tentatively TRBD1 (5 bases). Trimming removed 4 bases from V and 4 bases from J, with 13 bases in between. Germline lookup yields CDR1 SGHTA and CDR2 FQGNSA. The CDR3 has 14 amino acids. This CDR3 reads CASSSPRQFTEAFF. The CDR3 bases are TGTGCCAGCAGCTCCCCCCGACAGTTCACTGAAGCTTTCTTT.

This clonotype was detected ten times or more. The rearrangement links TRBV25-1 to TRBJ2-7; 10 nucleotides line up with TRBD2. V shed 3 bases and J 5 bases; nucleotides not matched to a gene: 10. The CDR3 covers 16 residues. CDR1 is MGHDK and CDR2 is SYGVNS in the germline V gene. CDR3 residues: CASSDLAGVDLNEQYF. CDR3 coding DNA: TGTGCCAGCAGTGACCTAGCGGGAGTGGATCTGAACGAGCAGTACTTC.

This clonotype was seen many times. This chain links TRBV29-1 with TRBJ2-1; D is unclear. The CDR3 spans 11 residues. Trimming left V 5 bases short and J 10 bases short, with 12 bases between. CDR1 and CDR2 from the germline V gene are SQVTM and ANQGSEA. In DNA, the CDR3 is TGCAGCGTTCTACCGCTAGGGGAGCAGTTCTTC. Residues: CSVLPLGEQFF.

This clonotype was recorded only once. No conserved phenylalanine or tryptophan is present at the end of the CDR3, so a read error is the likely explanation. The chain links TRBV9 to TRBJ1-1; D remains ambiguous. This CDR3 spans 13 amino acids. Germline CDR1 reads SGDLS; CDR2 reads YYNGEE. The chain's CDR3 is CASSVALNTEAFS. As DNA, the CDR3 is TGTGCCAGCAGCGTCGCCTTGAACACCGAAGCTTTCTCT.

The V and J genes are TRBV18 and TRBJ2-3; D remains unclear. The CDR3 sequence is 15 residues long. V was shortened by 1 base and J by 2 bases, with 10 bases between the two germline ends. The germline gives CDR1 KGHSH, CDR2 LQKENI. The CDR3 reads CASSPQDPYTDTQYF. Written as DNA, the CDR3 is TGTGCCAGCTCACCACAAGATCCTTACACAGATACGCAGTATTTT.

This clonotype was found many times. This sequence joins TRBV7-7 and TRBJ2-3, with 8 bases fitting TRBD2. The CDR3 runs 15 residues. Germline V gene data show CDR1 as SSHAT and CDR2 as FNYEAQ (reference sequence). J lost 0 bases, V lost 2 bases, and 1 base had no gene match. CDR3 region: CASSLPGGSTDTQYF. CDR3 sequence (DNA): TGTGCCAGCAGCTTACCGGGGGGGAGCACAGATACGCAGTATTTT.

This clonotype was seen ten or more times. V usage is TRBV9 and J usage is TRBJ2-7, with 7 bases fitting TRBD1. In germline, CDR1 is SGDLS, CDR2 YYNGEE. This CDR3 is built from 12 residues. With V trimmed by 3 bases and J by 4 bases, 1 base remained unmatched. CDR3 region: CASSAQGYEQYF. As DNA, the CDR3 is TGTGCCAGCAGCGCACAGGGGTACGAGCAGTACTTC.

This clonotype was recorded at least ten times. The V call is TRBV7-8, the J call TRBJ1-2; tentatively, D is TRBD1 (5 bases). Trimming took 1 base from V and 0 from J, leaving 9 bases between them. The CDR3 contains 15 residues. Germline V lookup: CDR1 SGHVS, CDR2 FQNEAQ. The CDR3 is CASSLVAGPNYGYTF. The CDR3 region has the DNA TGTGCCAGCAGCTTAGTTGCAGGGCCTAACTATGGCTACACCTTC.

This clonotype was observed many times. V and J are TRBV9 and TRBJ2-7; TRBD2 might be the D (6 bases). CDR1 SGDLS and CDR2 YYNGEE come from the germline V gene. Trimming shortened V by 0 bases and J by 4 bases, and 8 bases separated the two germline ends. The CDR3 extends over 13 amino acids. The CDR3 is CASSVVGGYEQYF. CDR3 DNA: TGTGCCAGCAGCGTAGTCGGGGGTTACGAGCAGTACTTC.

This chain joins TRBV12-3 or TRBV12-4 and TRBJ1-5; TRBD1 matches 10 bases. Germline trimming cut 5 bases from V and 6 bases from J; bases unmatched to any gene: 10. The length of the CDR3 is 16 residues. The CDR3 DNA is TGTGCCAGCAGTAGGGACAGGGGCACTACGAGTCAGCCCCAGCATTTT. As protein: CASSRDRGTTSQPQHF.

The table lists this clonotype with many counts. The chain has TRBV4-2 and TRBJ2-2, with 8 positions matching TRBD1. Germline V gives CDR1 LGHNA, CDR2 YNFKEQ. The V and J ends lost 2 bases and 1 base, in that order; junction bases with no gene match: 3. The CDR3 covers 16 residues. This CDR3 reads CASSQQQGENTGELFF. The CDR3 nucleotides read TGTGCCAGCAGCCAACAACAGGGGGAGAACACCGGGGAGCTGTTTTTT.

This clonotype appeared many times. The gene calls are TRBV24-1 and TRBJ2-7; D gene ambiguous. Germline CDR1 is KGHDR and CDR2 is SFDVKD. Trimming stripped 4 bases from V and 5 bases from J, with 11 bases between. The CDR3 is made up of 13 amino acids. CDR3 in amino acids: CATSDGQGDEQYF. DNA of the CDR3: TGTGCCACCAGTGACGGTCAAGGTGACGAGCAGTACTTC.

This CDR3 reads CASSLGGGETEAFF. CDR3 bases: TGTGCCAGCAGTTTAGGAGGGGGCGAAACTGAAGCTTTCTTT. The rearrangement joins TRBV27 to TRBJ1-1, with 7 nucleotides matching TRBD1. CDR1 and CDR2 (germline): MNHEY, SMNVEV (reference sequence). This CDR3 is 14 amino acids long. V shed 2 bases and J 5 bases; nucleotides not matched to a gene: 5.

At least ten counts were recorded for this clonotype. The rearrangement joins TRBV6-2 or TRBV6-3 to TRBJ2-5, with no clear D. The V and J ends lost 5 bases and 5 bases respectively, with 6 bases between them. The germline gives CDR1 MNHEY, CDR2 SVGEGT. The CDR3 loop spans 11 amino acids. The CDR3 protein is CASSPMETQYF. CDR3 coding DNA: TGTGCCAGCAGTCCGATGGAGACCCAGTACTTC.

There are many counts of this clonotype. The V call is TRBV11-2, the J call TRBJ2-5; maybe TRBD2 (6 bases). Germline CDR1 reads SGHAT; CDR2 reads FQNNGV. This CDR3 region has 13 residues. Between the trimmed V and J ends, which lost 3 bases and 5 bases, there was a span of 10 bases. The DNA of the CDR3 is TGTGCCAGCAGCTTTAGGGAGGTGGAGACCCAGTACTTC. This gives the protein CASSFREVETQYF. Full variable domain (rest looked up from reference TRBV11-2 and TRBJ2-5): EAGVAQSPRYKIIEKRQSVAFWCNPISGHATLYWYQQILGQGPKLLIQFQNNGVVDDSQLPKDRFSAERLKGVDSTLKIQPAKLEDSAVYLCASSFREVETQYFGPGTRLLVL.

The table lists this clonotype with many counts. This sequence joins TRBV7-3 and TRBJ2-1; D gene unclear. With 2 bases removed from V and 6 bases from J, the gap between germline ends came to 20 bases. The germline V gene has CDR1 SGHTA and CDR2 FQGTGA. The CDR3 is 17 amino acids. CDR3 bases: TGTGCCAGCAGCTTATTAGGGATTGGAGTTTTACCCAATGAGCAGTTCTTC. Encoded protein: CASSLLGIGVLPNEQFF.

This chain connects TRBV28 to TRBJ2-2, with 8 bases that match TRBD2. Per the germline V gene, CDR1 is MDHEN and CDR2 is SYDVKM. This CDR3 is built from 15 residues. Trimming removed 5 bases from V and 3 bases from J; junction bases left unmatched: 5. CDR3 bases: TGTGCCAGCAGTCCGTCACTAGCGGACACCGGGGAGCTGTTTTTT. This gives the protein CASSPSLADTGELFF.

This clonotype was seen ten or more times. V gene TRBV4-2 combines with J gene TRBJ2-2; D remains ambiguous. Germline V gives CDR1 LGHNA, CDR2 YNFKEQ. There are 14 residues in the CDR3. V dropped 0 bases and J dropped 4 bases, with 6 bases sitting between them. CDR3 sequence reads: CASSQEAITGELFF. CDR3 nucleotide sequence: TGTGCCAGCAGCCAAGAGGCGATCACCGGGGAGCTGTTTTTT.

This clonotype was found many times. This sequence joins TRBV24-1 and TRBJ2-3; 8 bases match TRBD1. CDR1 is KGHDR and CDR2 is SFDVKD in the germline V gene. V lost 8 bases, J lost 1 base, and 1 base stayed unmatched. CDR3 size: 13 residues. CDR3: CATTGGGTDTQYF. In nucleotides, the CDR3 is TGTGCCACCACAGGGGGCGGCACAGATACGCAGTATTTT.

This clonotype has a count of ten or more. This sequence joins TRBV10-3 and TRBJ2-7; TRBD2 aligns across 11 bases. After removal of 6 bases from V and 0 bases from J, the junction contained 1 base not matched to a gene. The CDR3 has 14 residues. CDR1 ENHRY and CDR2 SYGVKD come from the germline V gene. CDR3 in DNA: TGTGCCATCAGGGGGACTAGCGGCTCCTACGAGCAGTACTTC. Translation: CAIRGTSGSYEQYF.

This clonotype came up many times. V usage is TRBV25-1 and J usage is TRBJ2-3; TRBD2 matches 11 bases. Germline values: CDR1 MGHDK, CDR2 SYGVNS. CDR3 size: 17 residues. V lost 0 bases, J lost 4 bases, and 6 bases stayed unmatched. This CDR3 is CASSEYTSGRNADTQYF. The CDR3 DNA follows: TGTGCCAGCAGTGAATATACTAGCGGGAGAAACGCAGATACGCAGTATTTT.

This clonotype was picked up a small number of times. The V gene is TRBV7-2, the J gene TRBJ2-7; unclear D gene. The germline V gene encodes CDR1 SGHTA and CDR2 FQGNSA. The V end lost 0 bases, the J end lost 6 bases, and 21 bases lay between the germline ends. CDR3 length equals 17 residues. The DNA for the CDR3 is TGTGCCAGCAGCTTAGCGACCAAGGCAGGTCCTTTCCCCGAGCAGTACTTC. Its protein is CASSLATKAGPFPEQYF.

This clonotype was picked up many times. The J gene is TRBJ2-7, the V gene TRBV12-3 or TRBV12-4; 10 bases match TRBD2. V gave up 1 base and J gave up 3 bases; unmatched junction bases: 3. The CDR3 sequence is 15 residues long. CDR3 protein: CASSLEAGGFYEQYF. The CDR3 DNA sequence: TGTGCCAGCAGTTTAGAAGCGGGAGGGTTCTACGAGCAGTACTTC.

This clonotype was found many times. The V and J genes are TRBV5-1 and TRBJ2-7; D gene unclear. CDR3 size: 16 residues. Germline V gives CDR1 SGHRS, CDR2 YFSETQ. V lost 6 bases, J lost 1 base, and 20 bases lay in between. The CDR3 DNA reads as TGCGCCAGCACCCCAGTTCCCGGCCCCCTGTCCTACGAGCAGTACTTC. Amino acid sequence: CASTPVPGPLSYEQYF.

The rearrangement links TRBV7-9 to TRBJ2-7; 8 bases match TRBD2. Germline CDR1 and CDR2: SEHNR and FQNEAQ (reference sequence). The CDR3 has 15 amino acids. V lost 5 bases and J lost 7; bases outside the gene matches: 13. The CDR3 region has the DNA TGTGCCAGCAGCGCCCCTTACGGGAGGGCTGGTGAGCAGTACTTC. It translates to CASSAPYGRAGEQYF.